These 10 T cell receptor beta chains came from one sample sequenced in a study of cytomegalovirus exposure and HLA in healthy donors. A multiplex PCR was run with 60 Vbeta primers and 13 Jbeta primers. Assay used: immunoSEQ multiplex PCR; TCRdb lists only in-frame clones, some missing. The sample has around 170,000 clones, about 82% seen once; the top ten hold less than 2%. The sequencing input was PBMCs. The source is a woman aged 25 to 39 in good health and CMV-seronegative.

This chain links TRBV14 with TRBJ2-7, with TRBD2 identical over 9 bases. CDR1 is SGHDN, CDR2 FVKESK, per germline. V trimming: 4 bases; J trimming: 4 bases; junction bases outside the gene matches: 5. This CDR3 is 14 amino acids long. In DNA form, the CDR3 reads TGTGCCAGCAGCCGAGCGGGGGGCCCGTACGAGCAGTACTTC. Protein: CASSRAGGPYEQYF.

V usage is TRBV28 and J usage is TRBJ1-1; D is unclear. V lost 5 bases, J lost 0 bases, and 7 bases lay in between. Per the germline V gene, CDR1 is MDHEN and CDR2 is SYDVKM. The CDR3 loop spans 13 amino acids. DNA of the CDR3: TGTGCCAGCAGTGTCCTCTTGAACACTGAAGCTTTCTTT. This encodes CASSVLLNTEAFF.

The gene calls are TRBV7-3 and TRBJ2-7; 12 bases are shared with TRBD2. This CDR3 has 18 amino acids. Unmatched junction bases numbered 9, after V lost 2 bases and J lost 1 base. The germline V gene encodes CDR1 SGHTA and CDR2 FQGTGA. CDR3 bases: TGTGCCAGCAGCTTAGGGCCGCGGACTAGCGGGATGTCCTACGAGCAGTACTTC. Translating gives CASSLGPRTSGMSYEQYF.

The V call is TRBV14, the J call TRBJ1-4; D is ambiguous. Germline CDR1 and CDR2: SGHDN and FVKESK. This CDR3 comprises 15 residues. The V and J ends lost 1 base and 7 bases respectively, with 13 bases between them. For the CDR3, the DNA is TGTGCCAGCAGCCAAGGCACCCTACGGGGTGAAAAACTGTTTTTT. This codes for CASSQGTLRGEKLFF.

This clone was detected once. V is TRBV9 and J is TRBJ1-2, with D tentatively TRBD1 (5 bases). The CDR3 has 12 amino acids. The germline V and J ends were trimmed by 4 bases and 3 bases, with 7 bases remaining between them. Germline-derived CDR1 and CDR2 are SGDLS and YYNGEE. The CDR3 coding sequence is TGTGCCAGCAGCTCAGGGTACTATGGCTACACCTTC. Residues: CASSSGYYGYTF. Variable domain in full (rest from reference TRBV9 and TRBJ1-2): DSGVTQTPKHLITATGQRVTLRCSPRSGDLSVYWYQQSLDQGLQFLIQYYNGEERAKGNILERFSAQQFPDLHSELNLSSLELGDSALYFCASSSGYYGYTFGSGTRLTVV.

This clone was seen a handful of times. The rearrangement uses TRBV4-3 and TRBJ1-5, with a tentative D call TRBD1 (5 bases). Germline V gene lookup returns CDR1 LGHNA and CDR2 YSLEER. The CDR3 has 13 amino acids. The germline V and J ends were trimmed by 4 bases and 7 bases, with 11 bases remaining between them. The CDR3 reads CASSPTRQQPQHF. The CDR3 region has the DNA TGCGCCAGCAGCCCCACCCGACAGCAGCCCCAGCATTTT.

This clone has more than one count but fewer than ten. The chain combines TRBV27 with TRBJ1-5, with D unclear. Germline CDR1 and CDR2: MNHEY and SMNVEV (reference sequence). The ends were cut back, 5 bases at V and 9 bases at J, with 17 bases in the middle. CDR3 length: 14 residues. The CDR3 nucleotides read TGTGCCAGCAGTCCCGACACCGAGGGCGGGCCCCAGCATTTT. Translated: CASSPDTEGGPQHF.

The genes are TRBV6-5 and TRBJ1-5; tentative D call: TRBD1 (5 bases). This CDR3 has 15 residues. Germline assignment: CDR1 MNHEY and CDR2 SVGAGI. Trimming took off 4 bases at V and 3 bases at J, with 13 bases between the two ends. The CDR3 protein is CASSLTAEINQPQHF. The CDR3 bases are TGTGCCAGCAGTTTGACAGCCGAGATCAATCAGCCCCAGCATTTT.

This rearrangement joins TRBV30 to TRBJ1-6, with a tentative D call TRBD1 (5 bases). The CDR3 totals 16 residues. The V end lost 3 bases, the J end lost 7 bases, and 19 bases lay between the germline ends. CDR1 GTSNPN and CDR2 SVGIG come from the germline V gene (reference sequence). The CDR3: CAWRTPRQSLNSPLHF. CDR3 coding DNA: TGTGCCTGGAGGACCCCCCGACAGTCTCTAAATTCACCCCTCCACTTT.

The chain links TRBV12-2 to TRBJ1-5; the D segment call TRBD1 is taken from the table without a DNA check. TRBV12-2 is described as a pseudogene. CDR3 size: 17 residues. CDR3 DNA: TGTGCAAGTCGCTTAAGTTGCCCAACAGGGGGCGATCAGCCCCAGCATTTT. It specifies CASRLSCPTGGDQPQHF.